Following are 6 T cell receptor beta chains from one sample sequenced in a study of blood T cell repertoires in COVID-19. The repertoire was sequenced with immunoSEQ multiplex PCR; TCRdb's copy has only in-frame clones and lacks some. The sample has some 270,000 clones, approximately 84% seen once. The sequenced material came from PBMCs or T cells enriched from blood (not recorded which). The receptor set was obtained from a man between 50 and 59 years old who had recovered from COVID-19.

The chain uses TRBV5-1 and TRBJ2-1, with TRBD2 matching over 11 bases. CDR1 is SGHRS, CDR2 YFSETQ, per germline. V shed 1 base, J shed 8 bases, and the junction held 11 bases outside the gene matches. CDR3 size: 17 residues. This chain's CDR3 is CASSLTRLAGRTDEQFF. CDR3 DNA sequence: TGCGCCAGCAGCTTGACGCGACTAGCGGGGCGAACCGATGAGCAGTTCTTC.

The chain couples TRBV7-3 to TRBJ2-3, with TRBD2 matching over 8 bases. Germline assignment: CDR1 SGHTA and CDR2 FQGTGA. With 2 bases clipped from V and 2 bases from J, the junction kept 3 bases outside the gene matches. This CDR3 contains 15 residues. The CDR3 coding sequence is TGTGCCAGCAGCTTAGGAGCGGGAGTCACAGATACGCAGTATTTT. Translation: CASSLGAGVTDTQYF.

This chain uses TRBV5-1 with TRBJ1-1; D is ambiguous. Germline V gene sequence: CDR1 SGHRS, CDR2 YFSETQ. This CDR3 comprises 15 residues. Trimming removed 2 bases from V and 3 bases from J, with 14 bases in between. The DNA for the CDR3 is TGCGCCAGCAGCTTAGTTGCAGGTGGTGACACTGAAGCTTTCTTT. Encoded protein: CASSLVAGGDTEAFF.

The sample holds one count of this clone. J is TRBJ1-2 and V is TRBV12-3 or TRBV12-4; D may be TRBD1 (6 bases). The CDR3 loop spans 13 amino acids. Trimming shortened V by 3 bases and J by 4 bases, and 9 bases separated the two germline ends. The CDR3 sequence: CASSLGGAYGYTF. As DNA, the CDR3 is TGTGCCAGCAGTTTGGGGGGGGCCTATGGCTACACCTTC.

This clone was seen more than once but under ten times. The chain is built from TRBV12-3 or TRBV12-4 and TRBJ1-2; D is unclear. This CDR3 is built from 13 residues. V dropped 2 bases and J dropped 6 bases, with 10 bases sitting between them. Here the CDR3 DNA reads TGTGCCAGCAGTTTAATAGAGATTAATGGCTACACCTTC. Amino acid sequence: CASSLIEINGYTF.

The chain employs TRBV3-1 (or the pseudogene TRBV3-2) and TRBJ1-2; D remains unclear. Trimming took 4 bases from V and 8 from J, leaving 11 bases between them. The CDR3 totals 12 residues. Germline loops: CDR1 LGHDT, CDR2 YNNKEL (reference sequence). CDR3 amino acids: CASSLREGGYTF. CDR3 nucleotides: TGTGCCAGCAGCCTGCGGGAGGGAGGCTACACCTTC.